What follows describes a single T cell receptor beta chain. Antigen unknown. The PCR had 60 Vbeta and 13 Jbeta primers. Data came from immunoSEQ multiplex PCR; TCRdb stores just in-frame clones and leaves some out. The table has some 120,000 clones, over 60% seen once. This record belongs to a study of cytomegalovirus exposure and HLA in healthy donors. Study-wide background: An earlier analysis identified 117 million unique TCR beta sequences in about 190 million T cells.

The CDR3 covers 14 residues. V was clipped by 5 bases and J by 8 bases, with 15 bases between them. Germline V gives CDR1 SEHNR, CDR2 FQNEAQ (reference sequence). General study points: Trimming of TCR beta V- and J-genes showed a link, identified in a later analysis, to a missense DCLRE1C variant. Serostatus for CMV was the only available immune exposure information. Reports described diagnosis of cytomegalovirus status by the classifier as highly specific and sensitive.

This TCR was sampled from a man aged 40-49 years in good health and CMV-seropositive. This chain joins TRBV7-9 and TRBJ1-4, with D maybe TRBD1 (5 bases). Sequenced material: PBMCs. The CDR3 DNA follows: TGTGCCAGCAGCGCCCCAGGGACTCTGGAAAAACTGTTTTTT. This translates into CASSAPGTLEKLFF.